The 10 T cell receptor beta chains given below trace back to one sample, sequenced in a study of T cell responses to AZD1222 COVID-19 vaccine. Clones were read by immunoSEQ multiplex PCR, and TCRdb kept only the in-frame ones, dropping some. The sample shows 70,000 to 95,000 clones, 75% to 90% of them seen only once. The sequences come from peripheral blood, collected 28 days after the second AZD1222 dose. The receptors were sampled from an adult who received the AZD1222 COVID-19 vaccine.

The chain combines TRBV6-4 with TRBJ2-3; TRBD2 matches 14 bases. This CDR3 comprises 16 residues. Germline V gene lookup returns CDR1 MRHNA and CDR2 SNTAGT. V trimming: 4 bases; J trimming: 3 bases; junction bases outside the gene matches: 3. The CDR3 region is CASSAGTSGGTDTQYF. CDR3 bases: TGTGCCAGCAGTGCCGGGACTAGCGGGGGTACAGATACGCAGTATTTT.

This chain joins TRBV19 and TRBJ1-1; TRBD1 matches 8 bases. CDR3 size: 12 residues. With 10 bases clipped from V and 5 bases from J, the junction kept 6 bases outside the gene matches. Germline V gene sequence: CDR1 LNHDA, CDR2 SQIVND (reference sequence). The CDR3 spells CATGQGPTEAFF. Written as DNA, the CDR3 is TGTGCCACTGGACAGGGCCCGACTGAAGCTTTCTTT.

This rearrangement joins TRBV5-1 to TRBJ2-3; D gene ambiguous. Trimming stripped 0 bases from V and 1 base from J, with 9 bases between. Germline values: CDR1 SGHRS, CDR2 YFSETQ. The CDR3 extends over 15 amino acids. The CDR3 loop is CASSLAAYGTDTQYF. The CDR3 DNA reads TGCGCCAGCAGCTTGGCCGCGTATGGCACAGATACGCAGTATTTT.

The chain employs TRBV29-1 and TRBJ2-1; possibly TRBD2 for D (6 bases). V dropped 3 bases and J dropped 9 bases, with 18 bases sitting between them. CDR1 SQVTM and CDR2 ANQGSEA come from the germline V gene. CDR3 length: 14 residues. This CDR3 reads CSVEFGSYPGEQFF. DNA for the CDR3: TGCAGCGTTGAGTTCGGGAGTTATCCGGGTGAGCAGTTCTTC.

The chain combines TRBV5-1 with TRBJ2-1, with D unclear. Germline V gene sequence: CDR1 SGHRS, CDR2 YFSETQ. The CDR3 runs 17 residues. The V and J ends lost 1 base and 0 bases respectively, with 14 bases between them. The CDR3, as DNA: TGCGCCAGCAGCTTGAATCTCAGGTTCCCCTCCTACAATGAGCAGTTCTTC. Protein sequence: CASSLNLRFPSYNEQFF.

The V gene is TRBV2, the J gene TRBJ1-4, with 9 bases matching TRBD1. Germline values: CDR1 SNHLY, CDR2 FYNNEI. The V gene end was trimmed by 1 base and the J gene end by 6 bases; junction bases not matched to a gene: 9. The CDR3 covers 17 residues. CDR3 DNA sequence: TGTGCCAGCAGTGAAGGCTGGACAGGGGAGCTTTATGAAAAACTGTTTTTT. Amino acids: CASSEGWTGELYEKLFF. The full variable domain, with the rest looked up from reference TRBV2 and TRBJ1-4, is EPEVTQTPSHQVTQMGQEVILRCVPISNHLYFYWYRQILGQKVEFLVSFYNNEISEKSEIFDDQFSVERPDGSNFTLKIRSTKLEDSAMYFCASSEGWTGELYEKLFFGSGTQLSVL.

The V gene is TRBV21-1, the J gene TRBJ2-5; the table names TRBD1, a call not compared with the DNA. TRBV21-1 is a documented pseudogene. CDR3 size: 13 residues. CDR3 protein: CASSARTEGTQYF. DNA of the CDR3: TGTGCCAGCAGCGCACGGACAGAAGGGACCCAGTACTTC.

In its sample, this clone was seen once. As DNA, the CDR3 is TGTGCCAGCGGTAGCGGGGCACACAATGAGCAGTTCTTC. Its protein product is CASGSGAHNEQFF. The rearrangement uses TRBV14 and TRBJ2-1; 8 positions agree with TRBD2. The V gene end was trimmed by 8 bases and the J gene end by 5 bases; junction bases not matched to a gene: 5. The CDR3 length is 13 residues. The germline CDR1 and CDR2 sequences are SGHDN and FVKESK.

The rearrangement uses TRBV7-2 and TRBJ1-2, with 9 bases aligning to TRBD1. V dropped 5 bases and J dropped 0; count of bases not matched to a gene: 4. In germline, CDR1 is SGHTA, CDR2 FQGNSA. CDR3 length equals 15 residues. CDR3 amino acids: CASSGTGSPNYGYTF. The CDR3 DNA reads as TGTGCCAGCAGCGGGACAGGGAGCCCTAACTATGGCTACACCTTC.

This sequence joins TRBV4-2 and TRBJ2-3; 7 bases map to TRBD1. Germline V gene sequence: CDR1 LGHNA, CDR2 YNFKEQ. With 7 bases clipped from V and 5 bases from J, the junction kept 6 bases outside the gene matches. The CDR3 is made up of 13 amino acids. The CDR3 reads CASTRTGGDTQYF. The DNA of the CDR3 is TGTGCCAGCACGAGGACAGGTGGAGATACGCAGTATTTT.